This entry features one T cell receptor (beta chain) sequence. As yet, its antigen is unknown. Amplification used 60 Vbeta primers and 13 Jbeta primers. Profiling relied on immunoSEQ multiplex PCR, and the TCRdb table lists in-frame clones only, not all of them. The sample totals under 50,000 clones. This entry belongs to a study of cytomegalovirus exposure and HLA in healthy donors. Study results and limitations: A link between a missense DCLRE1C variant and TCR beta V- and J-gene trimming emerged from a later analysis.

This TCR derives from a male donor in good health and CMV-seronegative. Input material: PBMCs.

CDR3 coding DNA: TGTGCCTGGGGACAGGGGGTCAACGAGCAGTACTTC. It specifies CAWGQGVNEQYF. V gene TRBV30 combines with J gene TRBJ2-7, with TRBD1 matching over 10 bases. The CDR3 is made up of 12 amino acids. Germline CDR1 GTSNPN, CDR2 SVGIG (reference sequence). V shed 5 bases and J 5 bases; nucleotides not matched to a gene: 3.